This is a list of T cell receptor beta chains from one sample in a study of blood T cell dynamics during melanoma immunotherapy. The protocol was immunoSEQ multiplex PCR, while the TCRdb copy is restricted to in-frame clones and leaves out a portion. The table includes 5,500 to 7,500 clones, more than 75% detected once. The starting material was blood, obtained from a patient treated with checkpoint blockade. These receptors all stem from a human donor with melanoma. Some clones in this sample may be carry-over from other donors' samples. CDR3s include the opening cysteine and the closing phenylalanine or tryptophan. A D gene is named only where the DNA matches it firmly. Some rows have no size entry. The others give once, few or many, or a class for an expanded clone.

NA | 12 | TRBJ2-5 | TRBV29-1 | NA | CSAVAAQETQYF | TGCAGCGCCGTCGCGGCCCAAGAGACCCAGTACTTC
NA | 17 | TRBJ2-3 | TRBV5-4 | TRBD2 | CASSPGTSGRNTDTQYF | TGTGCCAGCAGCCCGGGGACTAGCGGGCGGAACACAGATACGCAGTATTTT
NA | 13 | TRBJ1-6 | TRBV28 | TRBD1 | CASRLSGGRPLHF | TGTGCCAGCAGGCTATCAGGGGGCAGGCCCCTCCACTTT
NA | 15 | TRBJ1-1 | TRBV5-1 | TRBD1 | CASSSIGDSNTEAFF | TGCGCCAGCAGCTCCATTGGGGACAGCAACACTGAAGCTTTCTTT
NA | 14 | TRBJ2-4 | TRBV5-4 | NA | CASSPWTAKNIQYF | TGTGCCAGCAGCCCCTGGACGGCCAAAAACATTCAGTACTTC
NA | 15 | TRBJ1-2 | TRBV5-1 | NA | CASTEWGSDDYGYTF | TGCGCCAGCACCGAATGGGGTTCTGATGACTATGGCTACACCTTC
NA | 14 | TRBJ1-2 | TRBV5-1 | NA | CASSPLGRNYGYTF | TGCGCCAGCAGCCCACTGGGACGGAACTATGGCTACACCTTC
NA | 15 | TRBJ2-7 | TRBV9 | NA | CASSVEAQGSYEQYF | TGTGCCAGCAGCGTAGAGGCTCAGGGATCCTACGAGCAGTACTTC
NA | 18 | TRBJ2-6 | TRBV28 | NA | CASSLSNWSLLRANVLTF | TGTGCCAGCAGTTTATCCAACTGGTCACTCCTCAGGGCCAACGTCCTGACTTTC
NA | 16 | TRBJ2-7 | TRBV7-6 | NA | CASSPRSSGVSYEQYF | TGTGCCAGCAGCCCCAGGAGTAGCGGAGTCTCCTACGAGCAGTACTTC
NA | 15 | TRBJ2-7 | TRBV14 | TRBD1 | CASSLSGTGAYEQYF | TGTGCCAGCAGCCTCTCCGGGACAGGGGCCTACGAGCAGTACTTC
NA | 17 | TRBJ1-5 | TRBV5-8 | TRBD1 | CASSQQKGQGNGQPQHF | TGTGCCAGCAGCCAACAAAAGGGACAGGGAAATGGACAGCCCCAGCATTTT
NA | 13 | TRBJ1-1 | TRBV7-8 | NA | CASSLEAGREAFF | TGTGCCAGCAGCTTAGAGGCCGGTCGTGAAGCTTTCTTT
NA | 15 | TRBJ2-7 | TRBV23-1 | NA | CASSQAGQGNEEQYF | TGCGCCAGCAGCCAGGCGGGGCAGGGAAATGAAGAGCAGTACTTC
once | 16 | TRBJ1-1 | TRBV18 | TRBD1 | CASSPSKGALNTEAFF | TGTGCCAGCTCACCATCTAAGGGGGCCTTGAACACTGAAGCTTTCTTT
NA | 13 | TRBJ2-1 | TRBV7-3 | NA | CASSPGGESEQFF | TGTGCCAGCAGCCCCGGTGGGGAAAGTGAGCAGTTCTTC
NA | 14 | TRBJ2-7 | TRBV5-6 | TRBD2 | CASSRRGGLREQYF | TGTGCCAGCAGCCGTCGGGGAGGGTTACGAGAGCAGTACTTC
NA | 15 | TRBJ2-6 | TRBV6-1 | TRBD1 | CASSETGDGANVLTF | TGTGCCAGCAGTGAGACAGGGGATGGGGCCAACGTCCTGACTTTC
NA | 16 | TRBJ2-3 | TRBV7-2 | TRBD2 | CASSLMGSGAVDTQYF | TGTGCCAGCAGCTTAATGGGTAGCGGGGCGGTAGATACGCAGTATTTT
NA | 15 | TRBJ2-1 | TRBV2 | TRBD2 | CARRLAGPRNNEQFF | TGTGCCAGGAGACTAGCGGGGCCCCGGAACAATGAGCAGTTCTTC
NA | 15 | TRBJ2-2 | TRBV2 | TRBD1 | CASNPRTGGSGELFF | TGTGCCAGCAACCCTAGGACAGGGGGGAGCGGGGAGCTGTTTTTT
NA | 14 | TRBJ1-6 | TRBV19 | NA | CASSDDSSNSPLHF | TGTGCCAGTAGTGACGACAGCTCAAATTCACCCCTCCACTTT
NA | 11 | TRBJ1-5 | TRBV18 | NA | CASSPEQPQHF | TGTGCCAGCTCACCGGAGCAGCCCCAGCATTTT
NA | 12 | TRBJ2-3 | TRBV28 | NA | CASSESTDTQYF | TGTGCCAGCAGTGAGAGCACAGATACGCAGTATTTT
NA | 15 | TRBJ2-7 | TRBV13 | TRBD2 | CASSNRGEGSYEQYF | TGTGCCAGCAGCAACCGGGGGGAGGGCTCCTACGAGCAGTACTTC
NA | 13 | TRBJ2-7 | TRBV5-1 | NA | CASSRDTSGEQYF | TGCGCCAGCTCACGGGACACCTCTGGAGAGCAGTACTTC
NA | 15 | TRBJ2-1 | TRBV5-1 | TRBD2 | CASSLDGGEYNEQFF | TGCGCCAGCAGCTTGGACGGGGGGGAATACAATGAGCAGTTCTTC
NA | 15 | TRBJ1-6 | TRBV18 | NA | CASSTGTLTNSPLHF | TGTGCCAGCTCTACCGGGACACTGACTAATTCACCCCTCCACTTT
once | 15 | TRBJ2-7 | TRBV5-1 | NA | CASSMDITSSYEQYF | TGCGCCAGCAGCATGGACATAACCTCCTCCTACGAGCAGTACTTC
NA | 16 | TRBJ2-2 | TRBV4-1 | NA | CASSQEVGTNTGELFF | TGCGCCAGCAGCCAAGAGGTTGGTACGAACACCGGGGAGCTGTTTTTT
NA | 14 | TRBJ2-7 | TRBV4-1 | NA | CASSQATGGYEQYF | TGCGCCAGCAGCCAAGCAACAGGCGGCTACGAGCAGTACTTC
NA | 13 | TRBJ1-3 | TRBV28 | NA | CASSFSSGNTIYF | TGTGCCAGCAGTTTCTCCTCTGGAAACACCATATATTTT
few | 15 | TRBJ1-1 | TRBV4-2 | NA | CASSWERQLNTEAFF | TGTGCCAGCAGCTGGGAAAGACAGTTGAACACTGAAGCTTTCTTT
NA | 14 | TRBJ2-3 | TRBV28 | TRBD1 | CASSVDRVIRTQYF | TGTGCCAGCAGTGTGGACAGGGTCATTCGTACGCAGTATTTT
NA | 15 | TRBJ2-7 | TRBV28 | TRBD1 | CASRRGQGLRREQYF | TGTGCCAGCAGGCGAGGACAGGGTTTGAGAAGGGAGCAGTACTTC
NA | 15 | TRBJ2-5 | TRBV28 | NA | CASSSRDGSQETQYF | TGTGCCAGCAGTTCCCGGGACGGTTCTCAAGAGACCCAGTACTTC
NA | 13 | TRBJ2-3 | TRBV5-6 | NA | CASGVSSPDTQYF | TGTGCCAGCGGTGTTTCATCGCCAGATACGCAGTATTTT
NA | 14 | TRBJ2-1 | TRBV7-2 | TRBD1 | CASSLMGQNNEQFF | TGTGCCAGCAGCTTAATGGGACAGAACAATGAGCAGTTCTTC
few | 16 | TRBJ1-3 | TRBV18 | TRBD1 | CASSPRQGGSGNTIYF | TGTGCCAGCTCACCTCGACAGGGAGGATCTGGAAACACCATATATTTT
NA | 14 | TRBJ1-5 | TRBV19 | NA | CASSIGYSNQPQHF | TGTGCCAGTAGTATTGGCTATAGCAATCAGCCCCAGCATTTT
NA | 13 | TRBJ2-7 | TRBV2 | NA | CASKWSRSYEQYF | TGTGCCAGCAAGTGGAGCAGATCGTACGAGCAGTACTTC
NA | 15 | TRBJ1-6 | TRBV19 | NA | CASSSRSSYNSPLHF | TGTGCCAGTAGCAGCCGGAGCTCCTATAATTCACCCCTCCACTTT
NA | 15 | TRBJ2-7 | TRBV11-2 | TRBD2 | CASSETSGTTYEQYF | TGTGCCAGCAGCGAGACTAGCGGGACTACCTACGAGCAGTACTTC
NA | 12 | TRBJ1-6 | TRBV5-6 | NA | CASPDSNSPLHF | TGTGCCAGCCCGGACAGTAATTCACCCCTCCACTTT
NA | 14 | TRBJ2-5 | TRBV9 | NA | CASSPPDPQETQYF | TGTGCCAGCAGCCCACCGGACCCACAAGAGACCCAGTACTTC
NA | 13 | TRBJ1-1 | TRBV5-4 | NA | CASSEYWGTEAFF | TGTGCCAGCAGCGAGTATTGGGGCACTGAAGCTTTCTTT
NA | 20 | TRBJ2-2 | TRBV2 | TRBD2 | CASSPRGLAGERTNTGELFF | TGTGCCAGCAGTCCCAGGGGACTAGCGGGGGAACGGACGAACACCGGGGAGCTGTTTTTT
NA | 11 | TRBJ2-5 | TRBV2 | NA | CASQPGETQYF | TGTGCCAGCCAACCGGGCGAGACCCAGTACTTC
NA | 14 | TRBJ2-1 | TRBV18 | NA | CASSTQQGRVEQFF | TGTGCCAGCTCAACTCAACAGGGGAGGGTTGAGCAGTTCTTC
NA | 14 | TRBJ1-1 | TRBV5-4 | NA | CASAQGAPYTEAFF | TGTGCCAGCGCACAAGGGGCACCCTACACTGAAGCTTTCTTT
NA | 13 | TRBJ2-3 | TRBV19 | NA | CASRDKGTDTQYF | TGTGCCAGTCGGGACAAGGGGACAGATACGCAGTATTTT
NA | 16 | TRBJ2-5 | TRBV19 | TRBD1 | CASSTEQGTAGETQYF | TGTGCCAGTAGTACTGAACAGGGGACCGCTGGGGAGACCCAGTACTTC
NA | 19 | TRBJ2-2 | TRBV4-1 | TRBD2 | CASSHRGMAGGPRSGELFF | TGCGCCAGCAGCCACCGGGGGATGGCGGGGGGGCCTCGGTCCGGGGAGCTGTTTTTT
NA | 16 | TRBJ1-5 | TRBV10-2 | TRBD1 | CATSGTGYVLNQPQHF | TGCGCCACCTCCGGGACAGGGTACGTTTTAAATCAGCCCCAGCATTTT
NA | 15 | TRBJ2-1 | TRBV5-6 | TRBD1 | CASSTGQGAFNEQFF | TGTGCCAGCAGCACGGGACAGGGGGCGTTCAATGAGCAGTTCTTC
NA | 18 | TRBJ1-2 | TRBV25-1 | NA | CASTQPRETATSPRGYTF | TGTGCCAGCACCCAGCCACGCGAGACGGCAACCTCCCCTAGGGGCTACACCTTC
NA | 14 | TRBJ2-7 | TRBV2 | TRBD1 | CASSYTGESYEQYF | TGTGCCAGCAGTTATACAGGGGAAAGTTACGAGCAGTACTTC
NA | 15 | TRBJ1-2 | TRBV6-6 | NA | CASSSLLRIGYGYTF | TGTGCCAGCAGTTCCCTCCTTCGGATCGGCTATGGCTACACCTTC